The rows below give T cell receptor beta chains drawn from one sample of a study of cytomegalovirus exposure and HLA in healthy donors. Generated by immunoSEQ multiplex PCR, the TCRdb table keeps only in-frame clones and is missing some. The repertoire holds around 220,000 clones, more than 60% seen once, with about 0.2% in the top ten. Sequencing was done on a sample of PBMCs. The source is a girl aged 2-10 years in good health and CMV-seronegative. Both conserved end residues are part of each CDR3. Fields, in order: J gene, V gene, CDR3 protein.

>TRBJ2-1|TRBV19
CASSRKAGGYNEQFF
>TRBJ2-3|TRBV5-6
CASSPQGLAGGIDTQYF
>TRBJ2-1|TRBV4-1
CASSQEGGWGSYNEQFF
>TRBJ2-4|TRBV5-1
CASSSQGAKNIQYF
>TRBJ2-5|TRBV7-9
CASSRPSGETQYF
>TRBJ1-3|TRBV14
CASSQDRGNTIYF
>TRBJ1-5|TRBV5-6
CASSTGQGGQPQHF
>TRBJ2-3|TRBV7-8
CASSPYFVSNRPRGGTDTQYF
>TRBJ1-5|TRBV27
CASSLGGDGQPQHF
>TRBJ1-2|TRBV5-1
CASSLAEGGNNGYTF
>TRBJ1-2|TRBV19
CASSTADRFGYTF
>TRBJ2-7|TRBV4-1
CASSQESGALQYEQYF
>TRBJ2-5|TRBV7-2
CASSARNSGTQYF
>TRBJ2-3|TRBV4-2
CASSPDRSTDTQYF
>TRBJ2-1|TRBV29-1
CSEGVRGEQFF
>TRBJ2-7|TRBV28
CASSLGRGEQYF
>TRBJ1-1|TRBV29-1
CSVEGQTGAFF
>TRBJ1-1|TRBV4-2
CASSQRGNTEAFF
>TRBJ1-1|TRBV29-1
CSVARSGGNTEAFF
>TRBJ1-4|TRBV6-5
CASSYSWGVDEKLFF
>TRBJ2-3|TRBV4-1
CASSHGPAGTSLADTQYF
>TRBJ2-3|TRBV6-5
CASSYGTGTDTQYF
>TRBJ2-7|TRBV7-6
CASSPAGRGTYEQYF
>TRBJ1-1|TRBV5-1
CASAGTGGTGTEAFF
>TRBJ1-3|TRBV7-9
CASSSSLRNTIYF
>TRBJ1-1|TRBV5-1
CASSLDGGKNTEAFF
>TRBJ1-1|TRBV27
CASSFGGRVGNTEAFF
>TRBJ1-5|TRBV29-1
CSARDTNQPQHF
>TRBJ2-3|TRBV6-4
CASSDSQGTQYF
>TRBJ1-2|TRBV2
CASNLQVYGYTF